This record covers a single T cell receptor (beta chain). A single count supports this clone. The clone's antigen remains unknown. Nothing much larger sits one base from this clone, and base qualities are not available. Other DNA variants within this sample encode the same CDR3. This entry belongs to a study of blood T cell repertoires in COVID-19 (dated by TCRdb to 2019 to 2021). Some background on the complete study: The collaborator samples originated in the United States, Italy and Spain and spanned the acute and convalescent phases of COVID-19. The material from the prospective study consisted of cDNA or gDNA derived from T cells, B-cell-depleted T cells, or PBMCs. The dataset comprised deeply sampled blood TCRbeta repertoires from subjects exposed to, actively infected with, or recovered from COVID-19. A freely available public database, intended as a resource for researchers studying the immune response to SARS-CoV-2, is where the repertoires were released. The samples were drawn from two sources: the first 160 participants of the ongoing ImmuneRACE study, and approximately 1,300 subjects contributed by 6 global collaborators. A de-identified subject ID, COVID-19 status, age in years and sex were almost always included in the sample metadata. Where available, HLA class I and class II types were taken from metadata supplied by the sample provider and were not determined by assay-based typing.

TCRbeta CDR3 regions were amplified from genomic DNA using the immunoSEQ Assay, a bias-controlled multiplex PCR. The paper's processing steps were these. Nucleated cell counts per sample were estimated from amplification of reference gene primers within the assay. To quantify the absolute abundance of each unique TCRbeta CDR3 rearrangement, sequence reads were collapsed and filtered. For each sample, productive Simpson clonality was calculated as the square root of Simpson's diversity index across productive rearrangements. The clones in this table, taken by TCRdb from immuneACCESS, are in-frame only. Not every clone is retained; where verified, under half of the shortfall comes from an unresolved V gene, and the cause of the rest is unknown. Clonal size and the V and J genes are those of that table, whereas D and trimming came from the DNA. The sample contains about 310,000 clones, 70% to 90% of them found a single time. The top ten constitute roughly 8.9% of the sample.

Study-wide conclusions, independent of this receptor: Clinical and demographic metadata were provided uncurated, with the amount varying by source and participant.

The germline V gene specifies MGHRA as CDR1 and YSYEKL as CDR2. The germline V end is reduced by 1 base and the J end by 2 bases; junction bases left unmatched: 2. The CDR3, from cysteine to phenylalanine, totals 15 residues. The DNA shown is the 45-base CDR3, in frame from base 1. In the prospective study, participants were 18 to 89 years old, resided in approximately 25 geographic areas of the United States, and were enrolled through a virtual design. In the prospective study, participants were assigned to cohorts based on the clinical history participants reported in a screening survey and a study questionnaire. ImmuneRACE Cohort 3 recovered participants were defined by two consecutive negative NP/OP PCR tests, healthcare professional clearance, or symptom resolution. Mobile phlebotomists in the prospective study collected whole blood, serum and a nasopharyngeal or oropharyngeal swab from every participant. Participants in the prospective study had the option to provide additional blood draws and questionnaires over an approximately 2-month period. Before DNA extraction, blood samples from the prospective study were shipped at room temperature or frozen.

The rearrangement combines TRBV4-1 with TRBJ2-7; 10 bases in the junction line up with TRBD1. The TCR comes from a woman between 35 and 50 years old who had recovered from COVID-19. The source material was PBMCs or T cells enriched from blood (not recorded which). The DNA sequence is as follows: TGCGCCAGCAGCCAAGGACAGGGGGCCCCCTACGAGCAGTACTTC. Its protein product is CASSQGQGAPYEQYF.